This T cell receptor (beta chain) derives from a study of tissue T cells after allogeneic stem cell transplantation (dated by TCRdb to 2021 to 2024). Background on the whole study: Using research autopsies of patients with and without GVHD, plus mouse models of GVHD, the study profiled TCR beta repertoires across many tissues. The human arm was conducted as a prospective observational study, and neither blinding nor randomization was performed.

This clone is characterized as large (0.1 to 1%). Its antigen is currently not known. Mouse gene names and germline sequences are the ones reported for this receptor. The read terminates 1 residue ahead of where the CDR3 ends, so the germline J gene completes it. The study at large found these results: The study did not determine which tissue TCRs were alloreactive or antigen-specific, and some clones might have been persisting host cells. The patient cohort was small and varied clinically, and sampling depth was recognized as a limitation. In both patients and mice, T cells from blood and spleen picked up only a limited part of the TCR repertoire that was detected in tissues. Not many T cell clones showed up in more than one patient, yet clustering based on motifs uncovered repertoire signatures that were shared across patients in a tissue-specific way. Within patients, how anatomically similar tissues were was a major factor shaping TCR repertoire composition, regardless of disease or transplant status.

This specimen's time point label, per the study, means: mouse harvest day 14 after allogeneic transplant. Mouse grafts consisting of 10^7 T-cell-depleted bone marrow cells combined with 10^6 splenic CD5+ T cells were administered by tail vein injection. To model GVHD in mice, a major MHC-mismatch B6 (H2b) into BALB/c (H2d) model was used, and tissues were profiled at day 7 or 14. Mouse tissues and retro-orbital blood were harvested on day 7 or 14 post-transplant using separate sterile tools per animal; livers were flushed beforehand. Before genomic DNA isolation with the DNeasy Blood & Tissue Kit, mouse tissues were minced with razor blades in buffered saline. Library creation used the immunoSEQ multiplex PCR assay. TCRbeta CDR3 sequencing was done by Adaptive Biotechnologies at survey depth, reporting CDR3 sequences, V/J genes, productive frequency and template counts. TCR beta CDR3 regions were amplified from genomic DNA rather than RNA. The study's own analysis went as follows. Jensen-Shannon divergence was used to quantify pairwise repertoire overlap between tissues, with a value of 1 meaning complete divergence and a value of 0 meaning identical repertoires. Tissues were grouped by single-linkage agglomerative hierarchical clustering of pairwise JSD values, and the clustering results were shown as dendrograms. GLIPH2 was run on all patient samples with simulation_depth 1000, kmer_min_depth 3, cdr3_length_cutoff 8, keeping groups with more than two unique CDR3s. In a standardized tissue-overlap score, Jaccard GLIPH-group overlap across patients was extrapolated to a standard repertoire size of 1000 clones. Linear mixed-effect models, with tissue as a fixed effect and individual as a random effect, were used to test how diversity related to clinical or experimental variables. TCRdb holds this immuneACCESS table with in-frame rearrangements only. Some clones are missing; in checked studies, unresolved V genes explain under half, and the rest has no known cause. The DNA gave D and trimming, while V, J and clone size come from that table. The sample table shows around 2,000 clones, and 40% to 55% are seen once. Of the sample, 23% is held by the ten largest clones.

The CDR3, cysteine through phenylalanine, is 13 amino acids long. Shown are 36 bases from within the CDR3, in frame from base 1. Based on the germline V gene, the CDR1 and CDR2 sequences are SGHDT and FRDEAV. V loses 2 bases of germline sequence and J loses 7 bases, and the interval between the two ends is 10 bases. The sequenced sample was lymph node tissue. The TCR originated in a female BALB/c mouse given C57BL/6 T cells with graft-versus-host disease after an allogeneic hematopoietic cell transplant. The chain is encoded by TRBV14 joined to TRBJ1-5; TRBD1 is perhaps the D gene, given 6 matching bases. CDR3 loop: CASSLTGKQAPLF. CDR3 DNA, as far as it was read: TGTGCCAGCAGTTTAACAGGGAAACAGGCTCCGCTT.